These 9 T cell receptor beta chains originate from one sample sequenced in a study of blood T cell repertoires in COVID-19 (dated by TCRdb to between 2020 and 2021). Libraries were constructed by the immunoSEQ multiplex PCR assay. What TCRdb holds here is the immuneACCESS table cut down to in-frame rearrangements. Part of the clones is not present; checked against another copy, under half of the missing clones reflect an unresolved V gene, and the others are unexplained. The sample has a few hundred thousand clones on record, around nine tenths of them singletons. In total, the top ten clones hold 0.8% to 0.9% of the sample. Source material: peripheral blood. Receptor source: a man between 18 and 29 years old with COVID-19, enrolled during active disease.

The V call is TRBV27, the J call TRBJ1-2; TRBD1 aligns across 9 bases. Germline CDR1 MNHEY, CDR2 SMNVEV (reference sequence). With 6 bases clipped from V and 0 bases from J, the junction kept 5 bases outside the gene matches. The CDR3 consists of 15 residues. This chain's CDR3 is CASSKGQGSNYGYTF. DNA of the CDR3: TGTGCCAGCAGCAAGGGACAGGGCTCTAACTATGGCTACACCTTC.

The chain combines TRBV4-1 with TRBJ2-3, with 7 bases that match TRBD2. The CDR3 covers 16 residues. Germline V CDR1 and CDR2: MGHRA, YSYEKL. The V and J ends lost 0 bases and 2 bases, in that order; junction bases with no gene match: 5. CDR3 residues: CASSQDSSGLTDTQYF. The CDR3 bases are TGCGCCAGCAGCCAAGACTCTAGCGGACTCACAGATACGCAGTATTTT.

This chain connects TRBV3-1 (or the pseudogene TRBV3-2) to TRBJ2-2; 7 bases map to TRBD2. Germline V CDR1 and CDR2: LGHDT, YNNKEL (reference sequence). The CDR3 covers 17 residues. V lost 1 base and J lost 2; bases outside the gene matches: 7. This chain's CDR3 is CASSQVAQRGNTGELFF. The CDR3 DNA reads TGTGCCAGCAGCCAAGTTGCCCAGCGGGGAAACACCGGGGAGCTGTTTTTT.

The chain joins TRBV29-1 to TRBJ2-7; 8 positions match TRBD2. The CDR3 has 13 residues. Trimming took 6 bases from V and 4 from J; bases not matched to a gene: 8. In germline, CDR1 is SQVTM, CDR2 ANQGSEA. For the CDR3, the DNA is TGCAGCGTGAAGGGACTAGGTCATTACGAGCAGTACTTC. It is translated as CSVKGLGHYEQYF.

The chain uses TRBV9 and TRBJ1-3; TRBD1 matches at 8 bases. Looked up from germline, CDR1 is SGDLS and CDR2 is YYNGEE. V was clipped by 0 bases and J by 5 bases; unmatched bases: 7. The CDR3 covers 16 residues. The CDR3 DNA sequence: TGTGCCAGCAGCGTAGACCCCCAGGGGGCCAGAAACACCATATATTTT. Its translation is CASSVDPQGARNTIYF.

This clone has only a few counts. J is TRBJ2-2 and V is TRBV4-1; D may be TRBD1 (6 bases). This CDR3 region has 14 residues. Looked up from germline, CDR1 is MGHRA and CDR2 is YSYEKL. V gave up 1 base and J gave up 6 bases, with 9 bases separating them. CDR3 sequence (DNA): TGCGCCAGCAGCCAAGGCAGGGGACCCGGGGAGCTGTTTTTT. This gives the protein CASSQGRGPGELFF.

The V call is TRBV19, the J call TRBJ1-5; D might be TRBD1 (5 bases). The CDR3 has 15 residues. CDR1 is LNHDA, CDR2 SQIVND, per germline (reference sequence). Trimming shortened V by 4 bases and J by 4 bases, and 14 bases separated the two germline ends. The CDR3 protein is CASSSRDGRNQPQHF. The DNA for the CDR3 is TGTGCCAGTAGTAGCCGGGACGGGAGAAATCAGCCCCAGCATTTT.

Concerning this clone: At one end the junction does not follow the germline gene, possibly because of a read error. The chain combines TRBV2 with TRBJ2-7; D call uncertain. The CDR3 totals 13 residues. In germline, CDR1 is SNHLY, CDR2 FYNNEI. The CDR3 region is CASSPGNSNEQYF. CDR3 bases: TGTGCCAGCAGTCCAGGAAACTCCAACGAGCAGTACTTC.

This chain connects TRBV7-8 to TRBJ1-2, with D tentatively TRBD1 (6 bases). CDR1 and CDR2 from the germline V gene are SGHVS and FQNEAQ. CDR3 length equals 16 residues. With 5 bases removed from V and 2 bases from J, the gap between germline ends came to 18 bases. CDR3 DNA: TGTGCCAGCAGCACCCGCGGGTGGGACAAGAACTATGGCTACACCTTC. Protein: CASSTRGWDKNYGYTF. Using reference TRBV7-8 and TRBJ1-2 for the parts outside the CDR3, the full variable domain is GAGVSQSPRYKVAKRGQDVALRCDPISGHVSLFWYQQALGQGPEFLTYFQNEAQLDKSGLPSDRFFAERPEGSVSTLKIQRTQQEDSAVYLCASSTRGWDKNYGYTFGSGTRLTVV.